This T cell receptor beta chain was found in a study of blood T cell repertoires in COVID-19 (dated by TCRdb to 2020 to 2022). Background on the whole study: Samples from collaborators originated in the United States, Italy and Spain and spanned both the acute and convalescent phases of COVID-19. The prospective study material was composed of cDNA or gDNA derived from T cells, B-cell-depleted T cells, or PBMCs. Subjects who had been exposed to COVID-19, were actively infected with it, or had recovered from it provided the deeply sampled blood TCRbeta repertoires that made up the dataset. A freely available public database, intended as a resource for researchers studying the immune response to SARS-CoV-2, is where the repertoires were released. The samples were drawn from the first 160 participants of the ongoing ImmuneRACE study and from 950 to 1,500 subjects provided by 6 global collaborators. Nearly every sample came with metadata listing a de-identified subject ID, COVID-19 status, age in years and sex. Where available, HLA class I and class II types were taken from metadata supplied by the sample provider and were not determined by assay-based typing.

CDR3 length: 13 amino acids, cysteine to phenylalanine. Of all the DNA, just the CDR3 is kept, 39 bases in frame from base 1. CDR1 and CDR2 were assigned from the germline V gene as LGHNA and YSLEER. V and J lose 6 bases and 2 bases, and a span of 10 bases separates them. A second Seattle source provided samples from volunteer blood donors who had recovered from COVID-19. The collaborating institutions used their own protocols to collect whole blood in K2EDTA tubes. For TCRbeta analysis, collaborators shipped samples as frozen whole blood, isolated PBMCs, or DNA extracted from either of those sample types. TCRbeta CDR3 regions were amplified from genomic DNA using the immunoSEQ Assay, a bias-controlled multiplex PCR. As for the original processing: Nucleated cell counts per sample were estimated from amplification of reference gene primers within the assay. To quantify the absolute abundance of each unique TCRbeta CDR3 rearrangement, sequence reads were collapsed and filtered. For each sample, productive Simpson clonality was calculated by taking the square root of Simpson's diversity index across productive rearrangements. Imported from immuneACCESS, the table was reduced by TCRdb to in-frame sequences with V and J called. These copies leave out some clones; in studies compared against another copy, an unresolved V gene accounts for under half, and the cause of the remainder is not known. The V and J calls and the clone size are those of that table, but D and trimming were determined from the DNA. For this sample there are 250,000 to 300,000 clones; around 90% appear just once. 2.2% of the sample belongs to the ten largest clones.

Here is what the overall study found, with its caveats: How much clinical and demographic metadata was included differed by source and by participant, and the metadata was provided uncurated.

Notes on this clone: What antigen it recognizes has not been identified. No much larger clone exists at a distance of one base, and base qualities are not known.

The sample taken for sequencing was peripheral blood. This sequence was found in a woman aged 45-59 years who had recovered from COVID-19. Recombination connected TRBV4-3 to TRBJ1-1, with a tentative D gene TRBD1 over 6 matching bases. The DNA is TGCGCCAGCAGAGGACAGTATAACACTGAAGCTTTCTTT. Its product reads: CASRGQYNTEAFF.